This T cell receptor beta chain was captured in a study of cytomegalovirus exposure and HLA in healthy donors. Primers included in the PCR were 60 Vbeta and 13 Jbeta primers. The assay was immunoSEQ multiplex PCR, and TCRdb's table has in-frame clones only and misses some. This table has 140,000 or so clones, about 72% appearing once. Per germline, CDR1 LNHDA and CDR2 SQIVND (reference sequence). With 4 bases clipped from V and 1 base from J, the junction kept 10 bases outside the gene matches. This CDR3 spans 16 amino acids. V usage is TRBV19 and J usage is TRBJ2-7; 7 bases line up with TRBD1. The sequenced material came from PBMCs. The receptor was isolated from a man aged 35 to 55 in good health and CMV-seronegative. The CDR3 DNA reads as TGTGCCAGTAGTAACGTAAGGACAGGCCTGTCCTACGAGCAGTACTTC. Its translation is CASSNVRTGLSYEQYF.